The next 9 T cell receptor beta chains were all read from a single sample in a study of cytomegalovirus exposure and HLA in healthy donors. In the PCR, 60 Vbeta and 13 Jbeta primers were used. TCRdb keeps only in-frame clones here, not all; method: immunoSEQ multiplex PCR. The sample data list 110,000 to 150,000 clones. Sequenced material: PBMCs. The receptor set was obtained from a male donor in good health and CMV-seronegative.

The chain employs TRBV6-4 and TRBJ1-2, with D unresolved. V lost 3 bases and J 4 bases, leaving 9 bases between the germline ends. Germline values: CDR1 MRHNA, CDR2 SNTAGT. The CDR3 runs to 13 residues. The CDR3 DNA follows: TGTGCCAGCAGTGAAGGGAGGAGCTATGGCTACACCTTC. This translates into CASSEGRSYGYTF.

The rearrangement links TRBV6-5 to TRBJ2-2, with 7 positions matching TRBD2. Germline V gives CDR1 MNHEY, CDR2 SVGAGI. The CDR3 totals 16 residues. The V and J ends lost 0 bases and 7 bases, in that order; junction bases with no gene match: 8. CDR3 DNA: TGTGCCAGCAGTTACTCGAGCGGGGCAGGGAGCGGGGAGCTGTTTTTT. Its protein product is CASSYSSGAGSGELFF.

This chain uses TRBV6-5 with TRBJ2-5; D perhaps matches TRBD1 (6 bases). The J call may be in error: the DNA end matches TRBJ2-7 better. The germline V gene encodes CDR1 MNHEY and CDR2 SVGAGI. CDR3 size: 14 residues. CDR3: CASSYQDSFYEQYF. The DNA of the CDR3 is TGTGCCAGCAGCTACCAGGACAGCTTCTACGAGCAGTACTTC.

The chain employs TRBV5-6 and TRBJ2-1; 7 bases map to TRBD2. The junction had 9 bases not matched to a gene; V was cut back by 4 bases and J by 5 bases. This CDR3 comprises 15 residues. Germline V gene data show CDR1 as SGHDT and CDR2 as YYEEEE. CDR3 loop: CASSLSGTTDNEQFF. In DNA form, the CDR3 reads TGTGCCAGCAGCCTAAGCGGGACTACCGACAATGAGCAGTTCTTC.

The chain combines TRBV9 with TRBJ2-2; TRBD2 aligns across 7 bases. CDR1 is SGDLS and CDR2 is YYNGEE in the germline V gene. With 0 bases clipped from V and 5 bases from J, the junction kept 4 bases outside the gene matches. The CDR3 consists of 15 residues. In DNA form, the CDR3 reads TGTGCCAGCAGCGTAGAGGGACTACCAACCGGGGAGCTGTTTTTT. Protein: CASSVEGLPTGELFF.

The gene calls are TRBV5-1 and TRBJ2-1; perhaps TRBD2 as D (8 bases). Trimming removed 4 bases from V and 7 bases from J, with 24 bases in between. The CDR3 is made up of 17 amino acids. Per the germline V gene, CDR1 is SGHRS and CDR2 is YFSETQ. DNA of the CDR3: TGCGCCAGCAGCCTAGAGGGGGCGAACCCGGGGGGGAATGAGCAGTTCTTC. It specifies CASSLEGANPGGNEQFF.

The rearrangement uses TRBV15 and TRBJ1-5; tentative D call: TRBD1 (5 bases). The CDR3 length is 15 residues. Trimming left V 6 bases short and J 4 bases short, with 16 bases between. The germline gives CDR1 LNHNV, CDR2 YYDKDF (reference sequence). This CDR3 reads CATRRTYSENQPQHF. CDR3 coding DNA: TGTGCCACCAGAAGGACATACTCGGAAAATCAGCCCCAGCATTTT.

The rearrangement uses TRBV6-1 and TRBJ2-7; D is possibly TRBD2 (5 bases). This CDR3 region has 14 residues. CDR1 is MNHNS and CDR2 is SASEGT in the germline V gene. Trimming stripped 8 bases from V and 0 bases from J, with 14 bases between. CDR3 DNA sequence: TGTGCCAGCGGAGTCCGGGGTAGCTCCTACGAGCAGTACTTC. It encodes CASGVRGSSYEQYF.

This chain joins TRBV6-5 and TRBJ2-1; 8 bases match TRBD2. The germline V gene encodes CDR1 MNHEY and CDR2 SVGAGI. The CDR3 covers 14 residues. J was trimmed by 0 bases and V by 10 bases; bases with no gene match: 5. The DNA for the CDR3 is TGTGCCACCGAAAGCGGGAGCTCCTACAATGAGCAGTTCTTC. Protein product: CATESGSSYNEQFF.